The clone carrying this T cell receptor (beta chain) has only a few counts. This entry comes from a study of response to subunit inactivated influenza vaccine. TCRdb redid the calling of the RT-PCR reads with MiXCR, one entry per CDR3 protein. The sample records roughly 540,000 distinct CDR3 sequences, around 25% being singletons. V lost 1 base, J lost 8 bases, and 18 bases lay in between. The germline V gene has CDR1 LGHDT and CDR2 YNNKEL (reference sequence). The CDR3 runs to 16 residues. The same sample was also studied in work on T cells expressing NK-cell markers. That work states: As the method of synthesis, 5'RACE template switching with UMIs yielded TCR beta cDNA. The TCR beta repertoires originated in sorted CD3+CD56+NKG2C+, CD3+CD56+NKG2C- and CD3+CD56-NKG2C+ T cells. Seven of the eight sequenced donors were classified as HCMV-seropositive, and one was classified as seronegative. The study found these clonotypes also leading the CD3+CD56-NKG2C+ fraction in several donors.

This clonotype was obtained from a man aged 50 to 59 who received an inactivated influenza vaccine. Sample: CD4+ T cells sorted from PBMCs, taken 11 to 12 days after vaccination. The chain has TRBV3-1 and TRBJ2-1; D possibly matches TRBD1 or TRBD2 (5 bases each). The CDR3 loop reads CASSQGQPSGMDEQFF. The CDR3 DNA is TGTGCCAGCAGCCAAGGACAGCCCTCCGGGATGGATGAGCAGTTCTTC.